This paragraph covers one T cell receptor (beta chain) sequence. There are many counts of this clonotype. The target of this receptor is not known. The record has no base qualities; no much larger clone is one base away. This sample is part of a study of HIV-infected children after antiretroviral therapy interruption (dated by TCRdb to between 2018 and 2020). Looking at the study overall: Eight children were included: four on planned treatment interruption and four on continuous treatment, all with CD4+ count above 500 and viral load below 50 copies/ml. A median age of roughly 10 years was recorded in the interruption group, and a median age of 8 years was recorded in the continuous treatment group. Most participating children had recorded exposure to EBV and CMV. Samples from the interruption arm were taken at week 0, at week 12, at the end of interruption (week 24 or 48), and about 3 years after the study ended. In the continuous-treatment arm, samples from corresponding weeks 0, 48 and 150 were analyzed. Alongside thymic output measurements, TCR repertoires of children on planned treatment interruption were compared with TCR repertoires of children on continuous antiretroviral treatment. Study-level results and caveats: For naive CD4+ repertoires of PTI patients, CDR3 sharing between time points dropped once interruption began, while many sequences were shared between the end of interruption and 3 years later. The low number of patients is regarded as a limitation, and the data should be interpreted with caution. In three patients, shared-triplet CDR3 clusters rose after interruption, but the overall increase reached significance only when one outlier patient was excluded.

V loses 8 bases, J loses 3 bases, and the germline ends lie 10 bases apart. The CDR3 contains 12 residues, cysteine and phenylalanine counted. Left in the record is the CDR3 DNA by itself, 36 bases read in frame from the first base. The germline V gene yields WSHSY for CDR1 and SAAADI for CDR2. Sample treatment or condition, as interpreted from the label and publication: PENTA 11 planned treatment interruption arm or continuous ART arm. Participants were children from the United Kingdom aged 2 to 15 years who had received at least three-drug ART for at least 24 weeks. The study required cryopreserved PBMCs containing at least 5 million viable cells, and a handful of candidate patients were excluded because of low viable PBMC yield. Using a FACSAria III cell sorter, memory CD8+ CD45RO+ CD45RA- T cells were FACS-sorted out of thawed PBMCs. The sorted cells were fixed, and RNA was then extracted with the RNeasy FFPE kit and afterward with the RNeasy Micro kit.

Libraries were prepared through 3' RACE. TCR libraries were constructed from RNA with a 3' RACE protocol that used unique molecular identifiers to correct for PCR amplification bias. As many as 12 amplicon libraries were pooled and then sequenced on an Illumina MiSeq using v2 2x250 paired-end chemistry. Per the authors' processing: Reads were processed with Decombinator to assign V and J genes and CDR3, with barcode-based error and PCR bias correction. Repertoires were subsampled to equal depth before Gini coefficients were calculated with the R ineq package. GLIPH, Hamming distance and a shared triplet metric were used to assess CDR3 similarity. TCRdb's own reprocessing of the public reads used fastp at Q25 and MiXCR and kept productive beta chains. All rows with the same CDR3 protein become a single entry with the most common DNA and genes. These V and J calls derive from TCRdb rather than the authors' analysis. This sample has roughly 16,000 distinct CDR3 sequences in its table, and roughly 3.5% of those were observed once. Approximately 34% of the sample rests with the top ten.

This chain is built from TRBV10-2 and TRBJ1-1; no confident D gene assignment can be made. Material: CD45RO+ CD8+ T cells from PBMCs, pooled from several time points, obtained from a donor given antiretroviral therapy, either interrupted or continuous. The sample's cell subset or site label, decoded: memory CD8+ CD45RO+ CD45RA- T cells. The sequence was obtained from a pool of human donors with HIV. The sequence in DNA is TGCGCCAGCCACCCTGGGGACACTGAAGCTTTCTTT. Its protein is CASHPGDTEAFF.